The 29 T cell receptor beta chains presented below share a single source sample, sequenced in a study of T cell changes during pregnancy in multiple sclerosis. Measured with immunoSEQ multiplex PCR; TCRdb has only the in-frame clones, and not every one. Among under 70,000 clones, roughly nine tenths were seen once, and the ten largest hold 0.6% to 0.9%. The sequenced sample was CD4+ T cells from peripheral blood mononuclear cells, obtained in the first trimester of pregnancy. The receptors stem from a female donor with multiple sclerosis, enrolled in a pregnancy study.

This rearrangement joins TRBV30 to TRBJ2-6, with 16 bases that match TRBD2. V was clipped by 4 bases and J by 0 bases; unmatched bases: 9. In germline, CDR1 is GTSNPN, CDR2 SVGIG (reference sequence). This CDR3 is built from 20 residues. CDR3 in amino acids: CAWTNLGLAGGISGANVLTF. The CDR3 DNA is TGTGCCTGGACTAACCTGGGACTAGCGGGGGGGATCTCTGGGGCCAACGTCCTGACTTTC.

The CDR3 DNA sequence: TGTGCCAGCAGGCCCGCCGGTAATGAAAAACTGTTTTTT. Translated, it gives CASRPAGNEKLFF. This chain links TRBV2 with TRBJ1-4, with no clear D. CDR3 size: 13 residues. The V gene's germline CDR1 is SNHLY and CDR2 FYNNEI. The ends were cut back, 6 bases at V and 4 bases at J, with 9 bases in the middle.

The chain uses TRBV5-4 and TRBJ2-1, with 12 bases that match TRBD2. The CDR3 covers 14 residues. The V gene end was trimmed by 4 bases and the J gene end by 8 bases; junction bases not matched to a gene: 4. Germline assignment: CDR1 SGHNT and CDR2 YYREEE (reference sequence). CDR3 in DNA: TGTGCCAGCAGCGCGACTAGCGGGGGTGATGAGCAGTTCTTC. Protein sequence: CASSATSGGDEQFF.

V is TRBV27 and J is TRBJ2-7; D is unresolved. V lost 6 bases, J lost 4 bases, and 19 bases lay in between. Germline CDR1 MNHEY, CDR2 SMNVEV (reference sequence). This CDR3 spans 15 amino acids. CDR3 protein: CASRSGTRYPYEQYF. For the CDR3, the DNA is TGTGCCAGCAGGTCAGGAACAAGGTACCCGTACGAGCAGTACTTC.

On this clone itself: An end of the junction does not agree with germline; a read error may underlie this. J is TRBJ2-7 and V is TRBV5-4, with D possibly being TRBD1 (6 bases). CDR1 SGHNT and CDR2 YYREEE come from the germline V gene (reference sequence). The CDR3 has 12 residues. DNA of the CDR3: TGTGCCAGCAGCTCCCGGGACACCGACCAAGACTTC. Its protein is CASSSRDTDQDF.

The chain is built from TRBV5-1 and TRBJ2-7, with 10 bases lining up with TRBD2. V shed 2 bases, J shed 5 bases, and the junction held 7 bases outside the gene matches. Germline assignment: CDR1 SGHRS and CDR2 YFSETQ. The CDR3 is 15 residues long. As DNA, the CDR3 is TGCGCCAGCAGCTTTGTAGCGGGGGGTAGGGACGAGCAGTACTTC. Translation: CASSFVAGGRDEQYF. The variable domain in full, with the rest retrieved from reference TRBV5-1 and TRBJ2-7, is KAGVTQTPRYLIKTRGQQVTLSCSPISGHRSVSWYQQTPGQGLQFLFEYFSETQRNKGNFPGRFSGRQFSNSRSEMNVSTLELGDSALYLCASSFVAGGRDEQYFGPGTRLTVT.

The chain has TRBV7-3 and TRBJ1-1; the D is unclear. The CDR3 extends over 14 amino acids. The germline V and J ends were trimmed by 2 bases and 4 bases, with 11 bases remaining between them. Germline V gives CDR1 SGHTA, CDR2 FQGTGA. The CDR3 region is CASSLAGIRTEAFF. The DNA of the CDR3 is TGTGCCAGCAGCTTAGCGGGGATACGCACTGAAGCTTTCTTT.

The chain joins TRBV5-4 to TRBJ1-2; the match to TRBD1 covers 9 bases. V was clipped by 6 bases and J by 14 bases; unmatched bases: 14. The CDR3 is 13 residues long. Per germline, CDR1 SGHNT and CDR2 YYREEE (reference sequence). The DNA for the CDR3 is TGTGCCAGCATCCACCCGTCACAGGGGGCGCTTACCTTC. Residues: CASIHPSQGALTF. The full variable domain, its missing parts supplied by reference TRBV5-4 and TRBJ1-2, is ETGVTQSPTHLIKTRGQQVTLRCSSQSGHNTVSWYQQALGQGPQFIFQYYREEENGRGNFPPRFSGLQFPNYSSELNVNALELDDSALYLCASIHPSQGALTFGSGTRLTVV.

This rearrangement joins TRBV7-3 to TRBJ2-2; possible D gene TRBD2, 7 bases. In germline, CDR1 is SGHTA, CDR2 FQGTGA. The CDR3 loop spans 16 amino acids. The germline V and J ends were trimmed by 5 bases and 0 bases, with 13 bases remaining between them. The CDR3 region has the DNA TGTGCCAGCAGCCCGAGGGGGGGGGCGAACACCGGGGAGCTGTTTTTT. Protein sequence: CASSPRGGANTGELFF.

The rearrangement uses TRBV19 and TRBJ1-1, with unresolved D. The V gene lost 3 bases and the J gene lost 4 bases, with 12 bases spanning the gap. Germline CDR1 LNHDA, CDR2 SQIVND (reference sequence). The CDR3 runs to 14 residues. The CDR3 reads CASSINRVGTEAFF. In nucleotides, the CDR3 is TGTGCCAGTAGTATCAACCGGGTAGGCACTGAAGCTTTCTTT.

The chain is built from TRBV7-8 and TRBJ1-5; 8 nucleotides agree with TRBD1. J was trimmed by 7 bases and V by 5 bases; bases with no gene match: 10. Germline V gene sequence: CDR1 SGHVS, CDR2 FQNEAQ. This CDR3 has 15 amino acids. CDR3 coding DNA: TGTGCCAGCAGCACAGGGACAGGTCTGAGACAGCCCCAGCATTTT. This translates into CASSTGTGLRQPQHF.

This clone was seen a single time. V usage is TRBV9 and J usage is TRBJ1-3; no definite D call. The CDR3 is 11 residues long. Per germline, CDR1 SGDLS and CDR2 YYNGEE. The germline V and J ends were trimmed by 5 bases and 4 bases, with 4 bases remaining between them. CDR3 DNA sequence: TGTGCCAGCAGGCGCGGAAACACCATATATTTT. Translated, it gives CASRRGNTIYF.

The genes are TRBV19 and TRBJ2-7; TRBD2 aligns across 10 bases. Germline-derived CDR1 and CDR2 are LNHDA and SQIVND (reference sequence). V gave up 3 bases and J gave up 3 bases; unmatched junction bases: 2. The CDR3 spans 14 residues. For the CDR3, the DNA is TGTGCCAGTAGTATTAGCGGGGGGATCTACGAGCAGTACTTC. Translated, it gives CASSISGGIYEQYF.

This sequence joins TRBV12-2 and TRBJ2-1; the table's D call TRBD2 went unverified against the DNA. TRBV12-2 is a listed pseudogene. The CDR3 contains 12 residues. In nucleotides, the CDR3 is TGTGCAAGTCGCTTAGGGCGGGATGAGCAGTTCTTC. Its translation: CASRLGRDEQFF.

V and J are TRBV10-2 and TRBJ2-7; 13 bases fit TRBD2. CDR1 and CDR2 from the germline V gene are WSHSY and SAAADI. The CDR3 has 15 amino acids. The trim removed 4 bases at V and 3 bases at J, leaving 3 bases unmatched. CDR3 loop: CASSALAGGIYEQYF. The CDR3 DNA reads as TGCGCCAGCAGTGCACTAGCGGGGGGGATCTACGAGCAGTACTTC.

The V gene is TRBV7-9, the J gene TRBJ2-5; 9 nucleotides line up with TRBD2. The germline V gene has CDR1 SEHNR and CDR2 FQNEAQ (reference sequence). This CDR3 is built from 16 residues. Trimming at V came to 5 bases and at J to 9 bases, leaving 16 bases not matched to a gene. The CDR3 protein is CASSARWGRGGRPQYF. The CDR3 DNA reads TGTGCCAGCAGCGCTCGGTGGGGGCGGGGGGGCCGCCCCCAGTACTTC.

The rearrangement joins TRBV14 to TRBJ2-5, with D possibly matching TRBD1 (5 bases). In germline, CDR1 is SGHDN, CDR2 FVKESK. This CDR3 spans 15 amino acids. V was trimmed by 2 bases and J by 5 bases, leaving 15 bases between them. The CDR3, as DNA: TGTGCCAGCAGCCAACGCCAGGGTCGGGTGGAGACCCAGTACTTC. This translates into CASSQRQGRVETQYF.

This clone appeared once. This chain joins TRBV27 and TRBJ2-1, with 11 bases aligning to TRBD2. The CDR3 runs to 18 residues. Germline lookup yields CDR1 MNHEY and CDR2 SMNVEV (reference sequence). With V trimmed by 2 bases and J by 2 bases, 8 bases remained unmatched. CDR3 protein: CASSLASGGPFPYNEQFF. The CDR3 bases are TGTGCCAGCAGTTTAGCTAGCGGGGGGCCCTTCCCCTACAATGAGCAGTTCTTC.

The CDR3 reads CASAIQRQETQYF. The CDR3 DNA is TGTGCTAGCGCCATACAGAGACAAGAGACCCAGTACTTC. The chain links TRBV7-7 to TRBJ2-5, with D possibly TRBD2 on 5 matching bases. This CDR3 spans 13 amino acids. The germline CDR1 and CDR2 sequences are SSHAT and FNYEAQ (reference sequence).

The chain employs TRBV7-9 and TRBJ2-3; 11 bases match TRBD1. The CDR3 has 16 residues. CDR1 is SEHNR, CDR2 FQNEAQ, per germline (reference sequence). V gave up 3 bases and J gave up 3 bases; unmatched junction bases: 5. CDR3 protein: CASSFRGQGATDTQYF. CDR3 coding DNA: TGTGCCAGCAGCTTTCGTGGACAGGGGGCAACAGATACGCAGTATTTT. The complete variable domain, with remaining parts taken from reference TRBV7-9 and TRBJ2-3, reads DTGVSQNPRHKITKRGQNVTFRCDPISEHNRLYWYRQTLGQGPEFLTYFQNEAQLEKSRLLSDRFSAERPKGSFSTLEIQRTEQGDSAMYLCASSFRGQGATDTQYFGPGTRLTVL.

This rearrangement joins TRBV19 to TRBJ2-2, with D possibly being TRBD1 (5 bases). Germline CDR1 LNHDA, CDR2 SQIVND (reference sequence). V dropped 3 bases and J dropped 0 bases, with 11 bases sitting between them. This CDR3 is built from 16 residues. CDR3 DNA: TGTGCCAGTAGTATTCTAGGGGTTCCGAACACCGGGGAGCTGTTTTTT. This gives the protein CASSILGVPNTGELFF.

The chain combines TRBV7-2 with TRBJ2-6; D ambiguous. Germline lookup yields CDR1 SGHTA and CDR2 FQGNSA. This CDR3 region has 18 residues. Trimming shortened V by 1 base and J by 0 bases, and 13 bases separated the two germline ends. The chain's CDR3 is CASSLEVRLLSGANVLTF. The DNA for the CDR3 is TGTGCCAGCAGCTTAGAGGTCAGGCTACTCTCTGGGGCCAACGTCCTGACTTTC.

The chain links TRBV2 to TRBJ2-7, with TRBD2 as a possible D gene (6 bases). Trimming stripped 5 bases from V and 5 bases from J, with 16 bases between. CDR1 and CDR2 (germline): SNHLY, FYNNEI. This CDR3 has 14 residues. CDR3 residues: CASSFERGLHEQYF. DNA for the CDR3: TGTGCCAGCAGTTTCGAGAGGGGACTCCACGAGCAGTACTTC.

The DNA of the CDR3 is TGTGCCAGCAGCCAACTCCAGGCCTATAATTCACCCCTCCACTTT. As protein: CASSQLQAYNSPLHF. The chain recombines TRBV14 with TRBJ1-6; D is ambiguous. The ends were cut back, 2 bases at V and 2 bases at J, with 7 bases in the middle. The CDR3 spans 15 residues. Germline V gives CDR1 SGHDN, CDR2 FVKESK.

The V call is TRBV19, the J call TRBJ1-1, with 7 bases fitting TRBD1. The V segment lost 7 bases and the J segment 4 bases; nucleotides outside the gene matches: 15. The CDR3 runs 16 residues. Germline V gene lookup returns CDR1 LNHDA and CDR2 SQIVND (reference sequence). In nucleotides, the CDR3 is TGTGCCAGTAATAAGGGGGCAACGCTGTATCGCACTGAAGCTTTCTTT. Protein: CASNKGATLYRTEAFF.

CDR3 DNA sequence: TGTGCCAGCAGTTACTGGGACAGGGTTCTTTCACCCCTCCACTTT. Translated: CASSYWDRVLSPLHF. This sequence joins TRBV6-5 and TRBJ1-6, with 9 bases that match TRBD1. V shed 1 base and J 9 bases; nucleotides not matched to a gene: 4. The CDR3 has 15 amino acids. Germline V gene sequence: CDR1 MNHEY, CDR2 SVGAGI.

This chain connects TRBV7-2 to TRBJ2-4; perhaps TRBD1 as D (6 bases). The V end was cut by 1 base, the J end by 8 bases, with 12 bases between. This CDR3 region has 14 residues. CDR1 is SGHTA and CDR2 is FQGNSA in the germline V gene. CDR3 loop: CASSLGGRRDIQYF. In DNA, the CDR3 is TGTGCCAGCAGCTTAGGGGGGCGGCGGGACATTCAGTACTTC.

CDR3 DNA sequence: TGTGCCATCAGTGAGACGGGTGGGGCTAAAAAACTGTTTTTT. Translating it yields CAISETGGAKKLFF. The chain recombines TRBV10-3 with TRBJ1-4; TRBD1 might be the D (5 bases). This CDR3 comprises 14 residues. Trimming removed 2 bases from V and 9 bases from J, with 13 bases in between. CDR1 ENHRY and CDR2 SYGVKD come from the germline V gene.

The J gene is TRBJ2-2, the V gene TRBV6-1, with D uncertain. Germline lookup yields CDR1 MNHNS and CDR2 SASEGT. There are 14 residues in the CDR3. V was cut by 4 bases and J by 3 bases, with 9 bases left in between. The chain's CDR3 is CASSGFGDTGELFF. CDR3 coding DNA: TGTGCCAGCAGTGGCTTCGGAGACACCGGGGAGCTGTTTTTT.